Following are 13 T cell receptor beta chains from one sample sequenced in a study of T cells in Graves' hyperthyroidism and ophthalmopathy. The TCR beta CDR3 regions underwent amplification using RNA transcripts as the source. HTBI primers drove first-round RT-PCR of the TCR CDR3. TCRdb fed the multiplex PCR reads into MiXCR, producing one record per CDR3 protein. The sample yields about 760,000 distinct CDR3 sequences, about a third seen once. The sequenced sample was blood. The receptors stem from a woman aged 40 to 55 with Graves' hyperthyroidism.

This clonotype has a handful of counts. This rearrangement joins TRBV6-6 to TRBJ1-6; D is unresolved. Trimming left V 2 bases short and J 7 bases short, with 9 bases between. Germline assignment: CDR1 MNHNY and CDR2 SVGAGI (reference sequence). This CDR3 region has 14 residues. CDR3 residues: CASSYPLQNSPLHF. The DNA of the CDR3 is TGTGCCAGCAGTTACCCCTTACAAAATTCACCCCTCCACTTT.

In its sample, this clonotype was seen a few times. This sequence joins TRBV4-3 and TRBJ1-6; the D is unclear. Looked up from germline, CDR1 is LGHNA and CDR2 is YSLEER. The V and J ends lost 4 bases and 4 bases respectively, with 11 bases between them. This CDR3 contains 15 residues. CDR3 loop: CASSPDGAYNSPLHF. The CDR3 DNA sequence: TGCGCCAGCAGCCCCGACGGAGCTTATAATTCACCCCTCCACTTT.

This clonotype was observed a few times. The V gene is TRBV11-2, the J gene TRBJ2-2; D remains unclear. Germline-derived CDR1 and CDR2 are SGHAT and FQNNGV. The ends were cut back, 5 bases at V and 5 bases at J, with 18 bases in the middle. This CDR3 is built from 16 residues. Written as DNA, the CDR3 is TGTGCCAGCAGCCTCAATGGGATACCTCGAACCGGGGAGCTGTTTTTT. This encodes CASSLNGIPRTGELFF.

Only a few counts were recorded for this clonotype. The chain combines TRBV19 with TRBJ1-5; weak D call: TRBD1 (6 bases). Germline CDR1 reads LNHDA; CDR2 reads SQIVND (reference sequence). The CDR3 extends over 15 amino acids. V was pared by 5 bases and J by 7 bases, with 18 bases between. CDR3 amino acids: CASSAQTGTGQPQHF. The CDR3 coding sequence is TGTGCCAGTAGTGCCCAAACAGGGACGGGGCAGCCCCAGCATTTT.

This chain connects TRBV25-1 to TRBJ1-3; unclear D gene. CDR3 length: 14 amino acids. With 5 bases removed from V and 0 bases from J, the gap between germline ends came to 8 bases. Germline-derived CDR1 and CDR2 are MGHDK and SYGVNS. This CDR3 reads CASSSANSGNTIYF. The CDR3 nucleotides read TGTGCCAGCAGTTCAGCAAACTCTGGAAACACCATATATTTT.

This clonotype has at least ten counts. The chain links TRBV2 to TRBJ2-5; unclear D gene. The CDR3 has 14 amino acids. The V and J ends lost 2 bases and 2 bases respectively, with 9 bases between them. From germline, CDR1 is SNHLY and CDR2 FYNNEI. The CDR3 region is CASSEFVIQETQYF. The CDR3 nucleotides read TGTGCCAGCAGTGAATTTGTTATTCAAGAGACCCAGTACTTC.

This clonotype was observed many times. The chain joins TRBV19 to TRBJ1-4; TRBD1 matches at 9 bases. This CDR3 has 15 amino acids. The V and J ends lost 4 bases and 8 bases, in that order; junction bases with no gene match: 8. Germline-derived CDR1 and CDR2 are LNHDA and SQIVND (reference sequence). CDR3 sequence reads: CASSTGTGNSEKLFF. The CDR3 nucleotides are TGTGCCAGTAGTACGGGGACAGGGAACTCAGAAAAACTGTTTTTT.

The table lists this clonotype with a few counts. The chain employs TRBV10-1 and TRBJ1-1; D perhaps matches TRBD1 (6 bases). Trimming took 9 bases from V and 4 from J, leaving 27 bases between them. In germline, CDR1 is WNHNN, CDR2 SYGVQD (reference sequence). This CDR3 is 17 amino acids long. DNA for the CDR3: TGCGCCAGGTTCACCCCGGGCGGACCGAGCAGGGGCACTGAAGCTTTCTTT. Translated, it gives CARFTPGGPSRGTEAFF.

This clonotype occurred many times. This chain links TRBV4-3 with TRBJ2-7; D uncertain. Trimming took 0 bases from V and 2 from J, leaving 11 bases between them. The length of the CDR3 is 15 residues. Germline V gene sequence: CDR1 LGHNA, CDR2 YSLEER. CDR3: CASSQDSQATYEQYF. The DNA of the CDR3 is TGCGCCAGCAGCCAAGATTCCCAGGCAACCTACGAGCAGTACTTC.

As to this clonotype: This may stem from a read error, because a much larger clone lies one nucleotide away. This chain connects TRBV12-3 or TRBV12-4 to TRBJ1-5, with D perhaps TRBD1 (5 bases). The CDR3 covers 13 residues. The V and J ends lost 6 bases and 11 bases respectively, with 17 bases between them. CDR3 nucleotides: TGTGCCAGCAGCGCGGGACCCCCTTCGGCCCAGCATTTT. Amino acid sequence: CASSAGPPSAQHF.

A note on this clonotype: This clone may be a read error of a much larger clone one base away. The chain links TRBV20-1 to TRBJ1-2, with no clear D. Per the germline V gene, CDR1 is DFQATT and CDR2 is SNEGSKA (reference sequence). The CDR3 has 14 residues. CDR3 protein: CSAEPTNLNYGHTF. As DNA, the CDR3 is TGCAGTGCTGAACCTACGAATCTAAACTATGGCCACACCTTC.

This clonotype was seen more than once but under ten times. CDR3: CSASDRVNPQETQYF. As DNA, the CDR3 is TGCAGTGCTAGCGACAGGGTTAACCCACAAGAGACCCAGTACTTC. V gene TRBV20-1 combines with J gene TRBJ2-5; 7 nucleotides align to TRBD1. Per the germline V gene, CDR1 is DFQATT and CDR2 is SNEGSKA (reference sequence). V was clipped by 3 bases and J by 2 bases; unmatched bases: 9. CDR3 length equals 15 residues.

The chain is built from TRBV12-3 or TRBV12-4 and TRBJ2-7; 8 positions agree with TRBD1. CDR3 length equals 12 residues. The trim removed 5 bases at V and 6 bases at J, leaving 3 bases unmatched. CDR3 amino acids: CASSDDRGEQYF. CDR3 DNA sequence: TGTGCCAGCAGTGACGACAGGGGCGAGCAGTACTTC.